A single sample gave rise to the 13 T cell receptor beta chains below, sequenced in a study of blood T cell repertoires in COVID-19. Produced via immunoSEQ multiplex PCR; TCRdb's table is partial and in-frame only. The data contain about 140,000 clones, approximately 88% of them singletons. Sequenced input: PBMCs or T cells enriched from blood (not recorded which). These receptors all stem from a man aged 40-49 years with acute COVID-19.

The J gene is TRBJ1-4, the V gene TRBV5-6, with 7 bases fitting TRBD1. The CDR3 length is 15 residues. Per germline, CDR1 SGHDT and CDR2 YYEEEE. Trimming cost V 2 bases and J 8 bases; bases outside gene matches: 9. In nucleotides, the CDR3 is TGTGCCAGCAGCTTCAAGACAGGGTGGGACGAAAAACTGTTTTTT. Its translation: CASSFKTGWDEKLFF. Complete variable domain (other parts from reference TRBV5-6 and TRBJ1-4): DAGVTQSPTHLIKTRGQQVTLRCSPKSGHDTVSWYQQALGQGPQFIFQYYEEEERQRGNFPDRFSGHQFPNYSSELNVNALLLGDSALYLCASSFKTGWDEKLFFGSGTQLSVL.

In this sample, this clone turned up a few times. This chain connects TRBV7-2 to TRBJ1-2; D is possibly TRBD1 (5 bases). The CDR3 runs 14 residues. The ends were cut back, 0 bases at V and 8 bases at J, with 13 bases in the middle. From germline, CDR1 is SGHTA and CDR2 FQGNSA. The CDR3 DNA reads as TGTGCCAGCAGCTTAGCGCTAGACGGGGGAGGCTACACCTTC. It translates to CASSLALDGGGYTF.

V usage is TRBV6-5 and J usage is TRBJ1-1; tentatively, D is TRBD1 (5 bases). This CDR3 region has 15 residues. Per the germline V gene, CDR1 is MNHEY and CDR2 is SVGAGI. V lost 6 bases, J lost 5 bases, and 19 bases lay in between. This chain's CDR3 is CASSIGWGVKTEAFF. CDR3 bases: TGTGCCAGCAGCATAGGCTGGGGCGTTAAGACTGAAGCTTTCTTT.

This clone was observed a few times. The chain links TRBV6-5 to TRBJ1-4; 10 bases agree with TRBD1. V lost 4 bases and J lost 7; bases outside the gene matches: 3. The CDR3 runs to 14 residues. Germline values: CDR1 MNHEY, CDR2 SVGAGI. CDR3 in amino acids: CASSFRDRGEKLFF. Written as DNA, the CDR3 is TGTGCCAGCAGTTTCCGGGACAGGGGTGAAAAACTGTTTTTT.

The CDR3: CASRTQAFNEKLFF. CDR3 bases: TGCGCCAGCAGAACGCAGGCTTTTAATGAAAAACTGTTTTTT. The chain recombines TRBV10-2 with TRBJ1-4, with no clear D. V dropped 6 bases and J dropped 4 bases, with 12 bases sitting between them. CDR1 is WSHSY, CDR2 SAAADI, per germline. The length of the CDR3 is 14 residues.

This chain uses TRBV4-1 with TRBJ1-2; D may be TRBD1 (5 bases). The germline CDR1 and CDR2 sequences are MGHRA and YSYEKL. The CDR3 length is 15 residues. V gave up 0 bases and J gave up 4 bases, with 12 bases separating them. The CDR3, as DNA: TGCGCCAGCAGCCAAGAGGGGCGAGGCGCCTATGGCTACACCTTC. This translates into CASSQEGRGAYGYTF.

The CDR3 sequence is CASSEGRQGGEKLFF. CDR3 coding DNA: TGTGCCAGCAGTGAAGGTCGCCAGGGTGGTGAAAAACTGTTTTTT. The chain couples TRBV6-1 to TRBJ1-4; D possibly corresponds to TRBD1 (5 bases). The V end lost 1 base, the J end lost 7 bases, and 13 bases lay between the germline ends. Germline V gene data show CDR1 as MNHNS and CDR2 as SASEGT. CDR3 length equals 15 residues.

This chain connects TRBV7-2 to TRBJ1-2, with 7 bases fitting TRBD1. The germline CDR1 and CDR2 sequences are SGHTA and FQGNSA. V shed 0 bases, J shed 8 bases, and the junction held 12 bases outside the gene matches. The CDR3 totals 16 residues. This chain's CDR3 is CASSLAYGQAEGGYTF. The CDR3 DNA sequence: TGTGCCAGCAGCTTAGCGTATGGACAGGCCGAGGGGGGCTACACCTTC.

This clone was counted once. The chain employs TRBV7-2 and TRBJ1-1; 8 bases are a match to TRBD1. V shed 5 bases, J shed 0 bases, and the junction held 8 bases outside the gene matches. Germline values: CDR1 SGHTA, CDR2 FQGNSA. The CDR3 spans 16 residues. As DNA, the CDR3 is TGTGCCAGCAGCCCCGCCGGGACAGGATTGAACACTGAAGCTTTCTTT. Encoded protein: CASSPAGTGLNTEAFF.

The chain recombines TRBV30 with TRBJ1-1, with 12 bases that match TRBD1. The germline CDR1 and CDR2 sequences are GTSNPN and SVGIG (reference sequence). This CDR3 is 16 amino acids long. V was clipped by 1 base and J by 8 bases; unmatched bases: 11. CDR3 in DNA: TGTGCCTGGAGTGGGCTACCGGGACAGGGGGCTGGGGAAGCTTTCTTT. Its translation: CAWSGLPGQGAGEAFF.

The gene calls are TRBV29-1 and TRBJ1-4; possibly TRBD1 for D (5 bases). The CDR3 sequence is 13 residues long. The germline CDR1 and CDR2 sequences are SQVTM and ANQGSEA. Deletions cut 7 bases from V and 5 bases from J, with 14 bases between. CDR3 in DNA: TGCAGCGGATACTTGGGGGGGAATGAAAAACTGTTTTTT. Translation gives CSGYLGGNEKLFF.

The chain has TRBV19 and TRBJ2-5, with D possibly matching TRBD2 (6 bases). CDR1 LNHDA and CDR2 SQIVND come from the germline V gene (reference sequence). This CDR3 region has 14 residues. V was shortened by 3 bases and J by 2 bases, with 10 bases between the two germline ends. The CDR3 DNA sequence: TGTGCCAGTAGTATGAACCGGGGGCAAGAGACCCAGTACTTC. Amino acids: CASSMNRGQETQYF.

The V and J genes are TRBV7-2 and TRBJ1-1; no reliable D call. The CDR3 contains 15 residues. V gave up 5 bases and J gave up 5 bases, with 18 bases separating them. Germline V gives CDR1 SGHTA, CDR2 FQGNSA. CDR3 in DNA: TGTGCCAGCAGCGTACCGGGGAGGCTCGGGACTGAAGCTTTCTTT. This translates into CASSVPGRLGTEAFF.